Described below is a single TCR beta chain sequence and its context. Its matching antigen is unknown. A single base separates this from a much larger clone, so it may be a read error. The data were obtained in a study of regulatory T cells in long-lasting Graves disease. Study results and limitations: Persistent cases favored TRBV28, TRBJ1-2 and TRBJ2-5.

The sample's time point: persistent/refractory GD, antithyroid drugs over 5 years with positive TRAb. TCR sequences were obtained from RNA taken from PBMCs. The V end lost 3 bases, the J end lost 5 bases, and 13 bases lay between the germline ends. The germline CDR1 and CDR2 sequences are SEHNR and FQNEAQ (reference sequence). The CDR3 is 14 residues long. Assembly of TCR beta libraries relied on iRepertoire HTBI primers together with Arm-PCR of CDR3 regions. One entry per CDR3 protein results from TCRdb running MiXCR on the multiplex PCR reads. The profile shows about 400,000 distinct CDR3 sequences, less than 25% of them singletons.

The chain couples TRBV7-9 to TRBJ2-5; unclear D gene. The source was peripheral blood mononuclear cells (PBMCs), collected when the disease was refractory, from a patient treated with antithyroid drugs. This clonotype was sampled from a female donor with Graves disease. The CDR3 DNA is TGTGCCAGCAGCTTCGGGCGGCCCTCCGAGACCCAGTACTTC. This sequence encodes CASSFGRPSETQYF.